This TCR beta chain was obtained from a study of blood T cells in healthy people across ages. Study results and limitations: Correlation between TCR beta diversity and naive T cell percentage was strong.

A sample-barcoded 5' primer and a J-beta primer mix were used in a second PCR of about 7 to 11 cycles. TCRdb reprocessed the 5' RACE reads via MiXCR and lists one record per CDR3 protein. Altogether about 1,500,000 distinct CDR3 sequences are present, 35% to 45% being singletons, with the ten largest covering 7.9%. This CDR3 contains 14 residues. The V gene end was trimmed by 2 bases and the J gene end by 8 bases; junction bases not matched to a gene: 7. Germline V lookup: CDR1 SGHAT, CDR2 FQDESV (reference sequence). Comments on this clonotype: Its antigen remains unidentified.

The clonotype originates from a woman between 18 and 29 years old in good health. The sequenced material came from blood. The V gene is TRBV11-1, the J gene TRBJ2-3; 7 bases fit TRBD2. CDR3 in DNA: TGTGCCAGCAGCTTATATCCGGGAGGAGGTACGCAGTATTTT. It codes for CASSLYPGGGTQYF.